These 32 T cell receptor beta chains were sequenced from one sample in a study of cytomegalovirus exposure and HLA in healthy donors. PCR was performed using 60 Vbeta and 13 Jbeta primers. Sequencing was performed with immunoSEQ multiplex PCR; in TCRdb, only in-frame clones are kept and a portion is missing. The sample shows 50,000 to 65,000 clones, over 60% of them seen only once. Sequenced input: PBMCs. The receptors stem from a man aged 45 to 65 in good health and CMV-seropositive.

The chain employs TRBV7-8 and TRBJ2-5; D not certain. Trimming took off 1 base at V and 0 bases at J, with 6 bases between the two ends. Germline lookup yields CDR1 SGHVS and CDR2 FQNEAQ. This CDR3 contains 14 residues. CDR3 nucleotides: TGTGCCAGCAGCTTAGGACATAACCAAGAGACCCAGTACTTC. Its protein product is CASSLGHNQETQYF.

The chain uses TRBV30 and TRBJ1-5; weak D call: TRBD1 (5 bases). V gave up 1 base and J gave up 4 bases, with 14 bases separating them. Germline CDR1 and CDR2: GTSNPN and SVGIG (reference sequence). The CDR3 loop spans 15 amino acids. The CDR3 coding sequence is TGTGCCTGGAGTGAATCAGGGAACGTAAATCAGCCCCAGCATTTT. Residues: CAWSESGNVNQPQHF.

The chain links TRBV2 to TRBJ2-1, with D possibly being TRBD2 (6 bases). Germline values: CDR1 SNHLY, CDR2 FYNNEI. Trimming removed 3 bases at V and 5 bases at J, with 14 bases between. This CDR3 is built from 15 residues. DNA for the CDR3: TGTGCCAGCAGTGATACTCGGACTACCAACAATGAGCAGTTCTTC. Its translation: CASSDTRTTNNEQFF. The whole variable domain, remainder taken from reference TRBV2 and TRBJ2-1, is EPEVTQTPSHQVTQMGQEVILRCVPISNHLYFYWYRQILGQKVEFLVSFYNNEISEKSEIFDDQFSVERPDGSNFTLKIRSTKLEDSAMYFCASSDTRTTNNEQFFGPGTRLTVL.

J is TRBJ2-7 and V is TRBV4-2, with 7 nucleotides matching TRBD2. The V and J ends lost 1 base and 2 bases, in that order; junction bases with no gene match: 11. CDR1 is LGHNA and CDR2 is YNFKEQ in the germline V gene. The CDR3 has 17 amino acids. CDR3 in DNA: TGTGCCAGCAGCCAAGCTGGCGGTGGGACTACACCCTACGAGCAGTACTTC. Its translation: CASSQAGGGTTPYEQYF.

This clone was counted only a few times. The chain is built from TRBV6-6 and TRBJ2-6; TRBD1 aligns across 9 bases. The germline V gene has CDR1 MNHNY and CDR2 SVGAGI (reference sequence). V lost 2 bases to trimming and J lost 2 bases; unmatched junction nucleotides: 1. The CDR3 loop spans 16 amino acids. In DNA, the CDR3 is TGTGCCAGCAGTTACCGGACAGGGGCTGGGGCCAACGTCCTGACTTTC. This gives the protein CASSYRTGAGANVLTF.

This clone has just a few counts. This same CDR3 is encoded by further DNA sequences in the sample. The chain joins TRBV7-7 to TRBJ1-4; 8 nucleotides align to TRBD1. The CDR3 length is 14 residues. Germline CDR1 is SSHAT and CDR2 is FNYEAQ (reference sequence). V shed 5 bases and J 8 bases; nucleotides not matched to a gene: 7. This CDR3 is CASSPGQGREKLFF. The CDR3 DNA follows: TGTGCCAGCAGCCCCGGACAGGGAAGAGAAAAACTGTTTTTT.

The J gene is TRBJ2-5, the V gene TRBV6-1; TRBD1 might be the D (6 bases). Germline V gives CDR1 MNHNS, CDR2 SASEGT. V lost 4 bases, J lost 4 bases, and 10 bases lay in between. CDR3 length: 13 amino acids. The CDR3: CASSGTGRETQYF. CDR3 in DNA: TGTGCCAGCAGTGGTACAGGGAGAGAGACCCAGTACTTC.

For this clone: Other DNA variants within this sample encode the same CDR3. This chain uses TRBV19 with TRBJ1-1; D gene ambiguous. The CDR3 totals 13 residues. CDR1 is LNHDA and CDR2 is SQIVND in the germline V gene (reference sequence). V was trimmed by 3 bases and J by 1 base, leaving 6 bases between them. Written as DNA, the CDR3 is TGTGCCAGTAGTATTCGCAGGAACACTGAAGCTTTCTTT. Protein sequence: CASSIRRNTEAFF.

This rearrangement joins TRBV9 to TRBJ2-2; 9 positions agree with TRBD2. The CDR3 totals 15 residues. The junction had 5 bases not matched to a gene; V was cut back by 2 bases and J by 6 bases. Germline CDR1 reads SGDLS; CDR2 reads YYNGEE. For the CDR3, the DNA is TGTGCCAGCAGCGTCCTAGCGGGACTCCCCGGGGAGCTGTTTTTT. Translated: CASSVLAGLPGELFF.

This sequence joins TRBV13 and TRBJ2-7, with D possibly TRBD1 on 6 matching bases. This CDR3 has 12 amino acids. Germline V gene data show CDR1 as PRHDT and CDR2 as FYEKMQ (reference sequence). The V and J ends lost 4 bases and 5 bases respectively, with 9 bases between them. The CDR3 DNA reads as TGTGCCAGCAGCTCTACAGGGCACGAGCAGTACTTC. Its protein product is CASSSTGHEQYF.

The rearrangement uses TRBV5-1 and TRBJ2-7; D call uncertain. This CDR3 comprises 13 residues. Germline lookup yields CDR1 SGHRS and CDR2 YFSETQ. Trimming left V 3 bases short and J 3 bases short, with 10 bases between. The CDR3 DNA reads as TGCGCCAGCAGCTCACCCAGCGTCTACGAGCAGTACTTC. This gives the protein CASSSPSVYEQYF.

The V gene is TRBV28, the J gene TRBJ1-2; D call uncertain. V lost 4 bases and J lost 0, with 9 bases in between. Germline-derived CDR1 and CDR2 are MDHEN and SYDVKM. The CDR3 consists of 14 residues. The CDR3 spells CASSSGSANYGYTF. CDR3 nucleotide sequence: TGTGCCAGCAGTTCCGGGTCAGCTAACTATGGCTACACCTTC.

The chain uses TRBV6-6 and TRBJ2-3; TRBD2 matches at 11 bases. CDR3 length equals 15 residues. V lost 6 bases and J lost 5; bases outside the gene matches: 7. Germline V gene lookup returns CDR1 MNHNY and CDR2 SVGAGI (reference sequence). The CDR3 DNA reads as TGTGCCAGCAGGCCTACTAGCGGGGGTAGAGATACGCAGTATTTT. It yields the protein CASRPTSGGRDTQYF.

This chain links TRBV19 with TRBJ1-5; 9 bases match TRBD1. CDR3 length: 16 residues. Losses at the gene ends were 6 bases for V and 0 bases for J; bases not matched to a gene: 6. CDR1 LNHDA and CDR2 SQIVND come from the germline V gene (reference sequence). The chain's CDR3 is CASRLDRGDSNQPQHF. In nucleotides, the CDR3 is TGTGCCAGTAGACTTGACAGGGGGGATAGCAATCAGCCCCAGCATTTT.

By share of the sample, this clone is medium-sized. The chain joins TRBV9 to TRBJ2-7; possibly TRBD2 for D (5 bases). The V and J ends lost 1 base and 5 bases respectively, with 19 bases between them. The CDR3 is made up of 16 amino acids. Germline CDR1 SGDLS, CDR2 YYNGEE. The CDR3 coding sequence is TGTGCCAGCAGCGTATCCCCCAAACTAGTACCCCACGAGCAGTACTTC. Protein: CASSVSPKLVPHEQYF.

The rearrangement joins TRBV2 to TRBJ2-5; 10 bases agree with TRBD1. V lost 4 bases to trimming and J lost 5 bases; unmatched junction nucleotides: 4. The CDR3 sequence is 14 residues long. In germline, CDR1 is SNHLY, CDR2 FYNNEI. The CDR3 DNA sequence: TGTGCCAGCAGTGTGGACAGGGGGATGGAGACCCAGTACTTC. It specifies CASSVDRGMETQYF.

The chain combines TRBV7-2 with TRBJ2-2; D gene unclear. The CDR3 spans 13 residues. Per the germline V gene, CDR1 is SGHTA and CDR2 is FQGNSA. Trimming left V 5 bases short and J 5 bases short, with 9 bases between. The CDR3 sequence is CASSTTTTGELFF. The CDR3 DNA reads TGTGCCAGCAGCACAACTACAACCGGGGAGCTGTTTTTT.

V gene TRBV19 combines with J gene TRBJ2-7; 10 positions agree with TRBD2. Germline loops: CDR1 LNHDA, CDR2 SQIVND (reference sequence). Trimming at V came to 5 bases and at J to 3 bases, leaving 10 bases not matched to a gene. CDR3 length: 16 amino acids. CDR3 sequence reads: CASSPLASGGLYEQYF. CDR3 in DNA: TGTGCCAGTAGTCCCCTGGCTAGCGGGGGTCTCTACGAGCAGTACTTC.

V gene TRBV7-2 combines with J gene TRBJ1-2; 9 bases match TRBD1. The CDR3 covers 14 residues. The J segment lost 5 bases and the V segment lost 5 bases, leaving 6 bases of the junction unmatched. Germline CDR1 reads SGHTA; CDR2 reads FQGNSA. The CDR3 here is CASSLGQGQYGYTF. The CDR3 DNA reads TGTGCCAGCAGCCTAGGACAGGGGCAATATGGCTACACCTTC. Variable domain in full (rest from reference TRBV7-2 and TRBJ1-2): GAGVSQSPSNKVTEKGKDVELRCDPISGHTALYWYRQSLGQGLEFLIYFQGNSAPDKSGLPSDRFSAERTGGSVSTLTIQRTQQEDSAVYLCASSLGQGQYGYTFGSGTRLTVV.

This sequence joins TRBV4-2 and TRBJ2-2; TRBD1 matches 11 bases. In germline, CDR1 is LGHNA, CDR2 YNFKEQ. This CDR3 has 16 amino acids. After removal of 2 bases from V and 7 bases from J, the junction contained 6 bases not matched to a gene. The CDR3 loop is CASSQPGQGAIGELFF. CDR3 in DNA: TGTGCCAGCAGCCAACCCGGACAGGGGGCAATCGGGGAGCTGTTTTTT.

This clone came up once. The genes are TRBV4-2 and TRBJ2-3; TRBD2 is a possible D gene (6 bases). Germline CDR1 is LGHNA and CDR2 is YNFKEQ. The V gene lost 1 base and the J gene lost 8 bases, with 13 bases spanning the gap. The length of the CDR3 is 14 residues. The CDR3, as DNA: TGTGCCAGCAGCCAAGTAACTAGCAAGGGTACGCAGTATTTT. It yields the protein CASSQVTSKGTQYF.

J is TRBJ2-2 and V is TRBV9; D unresolved. Deletions cut 0 bases from V and 6 bases from J, with 12 bases between. This CDR3 contains 15 residues. Germline V gene sequence: CDR1 SGDLS, CDR2 YYNGEE. CDR3 sequence: CASSVESVLAGELFF. The CDR3 DNA follows: TGTGCCAGCAGCGTAGAGTCAGTTCTAGCCGGGGAGCTGTTTTTT.

The chain has TRBV6-1 and TRBJ2-3; 10 nucleotides line up with TRBD2. CDR3 length: 15 residues. CDR1 is MNHNS and CDR2 is SASEGT in the germline V gene. V lost 6 bases and J lost 3; bases outside the gene matches: 6. CDR3 amino acids: CASRTGTSETDTQYF. CDR3 DNA sequence: TGTGCCAGCAGGACCGGGACTAGCGAGACAGATACGCAGTATTTT.

This clone was picked up a small number of times. The V call is TRBV4-3, the J call TRBJ1-6; 8 bases are shared with TRBD1. With 1 base clipped from V and 10 bases from J, the junction kept 18 bases outside the gene matches. Germline CDR1 and CDR2: LGHNA and YSLEER. The CDR3 is 19 amino acids. DNA for the CDR3: TGCGCCAGCAGCCAAGTGCACTTCGCTGGACAGGGACGAGGGTCACCCCTCCACTTT. Amino acid sequence: CASSQVHFAGQGRGSPLHF.

The CDR3 reads CASSQGNYGYTF. The CDR3, as DNA: TGTGCCAGCAGTCAGGGTAACTATGGCTACACCTTC. This chain joins TRBV6-5 and TRBJ1-2; TRBD1 might be the D (5 bases). Germline V gene lookup returns CDR1 MNHEY and CDR2 SVGAGI. The CDR3 runs 12 residues. Trimming removed 5 bases from V and 1 base from J, with 5 bases in between.

The V and J genes are TRBV15 and TRBJ2-1; TRBD2 aligns across 7 bases. The germline CDR1 and CDR2 sequences are LNHNV and YYDKDF (reference sequence). The CDR3 totals 12 residues. V was pared by 4 bases and J by 15 bases, with 9 bases of the junction left unmatched. The CDR3 reads CATSTRLAPGFF. The CDR3, as DNA: TGTGCCACCAGCACCCGACTAGCCCCAGGGTTCTTC.

V is TRBV6-6 and J is TRBJ1-1; possibly TRBD1 for D (6 bases). Trimming removed 4 bases at V and 3 bases at J, with 15 bases between. CDR3 size: 15 residues. Germline CDR1 and CDR2: MNHNY and SVGAGI (reference sequence). In DNA form, the CDR3 reads TGTGCCAGCAGTTCTGGGCAGGGGCGGTACACTGAAGCTTTCTTT. Translating gives CASSSGQGRYTEAFF.

The chain has TRBV5-4 and TRBJ2-6, with TRBD1 as a possible D gene (6 bases). Trimming removed 4 bases at V and 4 bases at J, with 18 bases between. Germline assignment: CDR1 SGHNT and CDR2 YYREEE (reference sequence). The CDR3 contains 17 residues. CDR3 protein: CASSTGTGPSGANVLTF. In DNA, the CDR3 is TGTGCCAGCAGCACCGGCACAGGGCCCTCCGGGGCCAACGTCCTGACTTTC.

The chain uses TRBV7-6 and TRBJ2-1; D possibly corresponds to TRBD2 (6 bases). The length of the CDR3 is 15 residues. CDR1 and CDR2 from the germline V gene are SGHVS and FNYEAQ. The V end lost 5 bases, the J end lost 1 base, and 12 bases lay between the germline ends. The CDR3 reads CASSPVAVSYNEQFF. CDR3 nucleotides: TGTGCCAGCAGCCCCGTAGCGGTTTCCTACAATGAGCAGTTCTTC.

This rearrangement joins TRBV5-6 to TRBJ1-2; maybe TRBD1 (5 bases). Germline lookup yields CDR1 SGHDT and CDR2 YYEEEE. Trimming shortened V by 4 bases and J by 4 bases, and 23 bases separated the two germline ends. This CDR3 is built from 17 residues. CDR3 sequence (DNA): TGTGCCAGCAGCCAAAAATCGGGGCCGGGGGGAACCTATGGCTACACCTTC. This encodes CASSQKSGPGGTYGYTF.

The chain links TRBV9 to TRBJ2-7; 7 bases are shared with TRBD2. CDR1 is SGDLS and CDR2 is YYNGEE in the germline V gene. The CDR3 covers 15 residues. Trimming took 0 bases from V and 4 from J; bases not matched to a gene: 7. CDR3 in amino acids: CASSVAWGGMYEQYF. As DNA, the CDR3 is TGTGCCAGCAGCGTAGCTTGGGGGGGGATGTACGAGCAGTACTTC.

The chain is built from TRBV18 and TRBJ1-1; D possibly corresponds to TRBD1 (5 bases). The V and J ends lost 2 bases and 5 bases respectively, with 18 bases between them. From germline, CDR1 is KGHSH and CDR2 LQKENI. CDR3 size: 16 residues. The CDR3 DNA follows: TGTGCCAGCTCACCATTGGTGGGGGGGGTTTGGACTGAAGCTTTCTTT. It encodes CASSPLVGGVWTEAFF.